The 14 T cell receptor beta chains presented below share a single source sample, sequenced in a study of cytomegalovirus exposure and HLA in healthy donors. The primer mix had 60 Vbeta and 13 Jbeta primers. Repertoires were generated with immunoSEQ multiplex PCR, while TCRdb's copy carries only in-frame clones and drops some. The table lists 160,000 or so clones, 80% of them singletons. The sequencing sample was made of PBMCs. These receptors were taken from a young man in good health and CMV-seropositive.

The genes are TRBV7-9 and TRBJ2-7, with a possible D match to TRBD2 (6 bases). With 2 bases removed from V and 3 bases from J, the gap between germline ends came to 11 bases. CDR1 and CDR2 (germline): SEHNR, FQNEAQ (reference sequence). The CDR3 is made up of 14 amino acids. The CDR3 bases are TGTGCCAGCAGCTTATCGGGACTCAACTACGAGCAGTACTTC. It codes for CASSLSGLNYEQYF.

This clone was seen a single time. This chain joins TRBV7-8 and TRBJ1-1, with 7 bases aligning to TRBD1. The V segment lost 5 bases and the J segment 1 base; nucleotides outside the gene matches: 13. Germline assignment: CDR1 SGHVS and CDR2 FQNEAQ. This CDR3 spans 17 amino acids. The CDR3 region is CASSPRQGAIRNTEAFF. CDR3 DNA sequence: TGTGCCAGCAGCCCTCGACAGGGAGCAATCAGGAACACTGAAGCTTTCTTT.

This clone was counted between two and nine times. The gene calls are TRBV7-6 and TRBJ2-7; possible D gene TRBD1, 6 bases. Germline V lookup: CDR1 SGHVS, CDR2 FNYEAQ. The CDR3 runs 15 residues. Trimming shortened V by 5 bases and J by 5 bases, and 19 bases separated the two germline ends. The chain's CDR3 is CASSNPRDGGNEQYF. In DNA, the CDR3 is TGTGCCAGCAGCAACCCGAGAGATGGGGGCAACGAGCAGTACTTC.

This clone was counted only a few times. The chain couples TRBV27 to TRBJ1-5, with 7 bases identical to TRBD1. The germline V gene has CDR1 MNHEY and CDR2 SMNVEV (reference sequence). With 6 bases clipped from V and 7 bases from J, the junction kept 9 bases outside the gene matches. The CDR3 has 14 residues. CDR3 DNA sequence: TGTGCCAGCAGGACGACAGGGTCGGGGCAGCCCCAGCATTTT. Translating it yields CASRTTGSGQPQHF.

The chain links TRBV19 to TRBJ2-6; 7 nucleotides line up with TRBD1. This CDR3 has 15 amino acids. V lost 5 bases to trimming and J lost 2 bases; unmatched junction nucleotides: 3. CDR1 and CDR2 from the germline V gene are LNHDA and SQIVND (reference sequence). The CDR3 DNA is TGTGCCAGTAGTCCCACAGGGGCTGGGGCCAACGTCCTGACTTTC. Its translation: CASSPTGAGANVLTF.

The rearrangement uses TRBV19 and TRBJ1-5; D gene ambiguous. Germline-derived CDR1 and CDR2 are LNHDA and SQIVND (reference sequence). The CDR3 contains 15 residues. V was pared by 5 bases and J by 7 bases, with 18 bases between. Here the CDR3 reads CASSFSLEDGQPQHF. CDR3 in DNA: TGTGCCAGTAGTTTTAGTTTGGAGGACGGGCAGCCCCAGCATTTT.

V usage is TRBV11-3 and J usage is TRBJ2-7; 8 nucleotides align to TRBD2. V dropped 1 base and J dropped 5; count of bases not matched to a gene: 4. The CDR3 is 14 amino acids. In germline, CDR1 is SGHNT, CDR2 YENEEA. The CDR3 DNA is TGTGCCAGCAGCTTAGGGCGGGAGGAGGACGAGCAGTACTTC. Protein product: CASSLGREEDEQYF.

CDR3 nucleotides: TGTGCCAGCAGTTACAGGGGTTGGGCCGACAATGAGCAGTTCTTC. It translates to CASSYRGWADNEQFF. The chain carries TRBV6-6 and TRBJ2-1; possible D gene TRBD1, 5 bases. Germline-derived CDR1 and CDR2 are MNHNY and SVGAGI (reference sequence). The CDR3 covers 15 residues. V lost 2 bases to trimming and J lost 5 bases, with 13 bases between them.

V usage is TRBV5-5 and J usage is TRBJ2-7, with 8 bases lining up with TRBD1. CDR1 SGHKS and CDR2 YYEKEE come from the germline V gene (reference sequence). The CDR3 runs to 14 residues. V shed 4 bases, J shed 2 bases, and the junction held 5 bases outside the gene matches. The CDR3 DNA is TGTGCCAGCAGCCTTTGGACAGGGCCCTACGAGCAGTACTTC. Translating it yields CASSLWTGPYEQYF.

In its sample, this clone was seen once. This chain connects TRBV7-9 to TRBJ1-1; D call uncertain. Germline V gene lookup returns CDR1 SEHNR and CDR2 FQNEAQ (reference sequence). V lost 2 bases and J lost 1, with 14 bases in between. The CDR3 runs 16 residues. The CDR3 DNA follows: TGTGCCAGCAGCTTACGTCCGGACGGGAAGAACACTGAAGCTTTCTTT. As protein: CASSLRPDGKNTEAFF.

The CDR3 DNA reads as TGTGCCAGCAGCAGGACTAGTTCCTACGAGCAGTACTTC. Its protein product is CASSRTSSYEQYF. This chain connects TRBV5-4 to TRBJ2-7, with TRBD2 identical over 7 bases. V trimming: 4 bases; J trimming: 1 base; junction bases outside the gene matches: 2. Looked up from germline, CDR1 is SGHNT and CDR2 is YYREEE (reference sequence). The CDR3 runs to 13 residues.

The rearrangement uses TRBV13 and TRBJ1-1; D possibly corresponds to TRBD1 (6 bases). There are 16 residues in the CDR3. CDR1 is PRHDT, CDR2 FYEKMQ, per germline (reference sequence). V gave up 0 bases and J gave up 6 bases, with 17 bases separating them. The CDR3 loop is CASSLGLRVGGAEAFF. In nucleotides, the CDR3 is TGTGCCAGCAGCTTAGGCCTCAGGGTTGGGGGCGCTGAAGCTTTCTTT.

The CDR3 here is CASQTSSSYEQYF. The DNA of the CDR3 is TGTGCCAGCCAAACTAGTAGTTCCTACGAGCAGTACTTC. This rearrangement joins TRBV6-1 to TRBJ2-5; a weak D match, TRBD2 (5 bases). The J call may be wrong; the DNA end is better matched by TRBJ2-7. The CDR3 consists of 13 residues. CDR1 and CDR2 (germline): MNHNS, SASEGT.

This clone was observed once. This chain connects TRBV9 to TRBJ1-2, with 8 bases matching TRBD1. V was clipped by 2 bases and J by 3 bases; unmatched bases: 15. Germline-derived CDR1 and CDR2 are SGDLS and YYNGEE. The CDR3 loop spans 18 amino acids. CDR3 residues: CASSVEGGPQGAHYGYTF. The CDR3, as DNA: TGTGCCAGCAGCGTTGAAGGGGGACCTCAGGGGGCCCACTATGGCTACACCTTC.